A single sample gave rise to the 21 T cell receptor beta chains below, sequenced in a study of OX40 agonist ivuxolimab in advanced cancers. Sequenced by immunoSEQ multiplex PCR; TCRdb stores in-frame clones only, minus some. The data show tens of thousands of clones, with about 86% seen just once and 0.85% to 0.95% held by the top ten. The source was CD4+ or CD8+ T cells sorted from blood, collected in a trial of the OX40 agonist ivuxolimab. The origin of the receptors is an adult with an advanced solid tumor such as melanoma, head and neck, liver or kidney cancer.

The rearrangement links TRBV6-1 to TRBJ2-2; tentatively, D is TRBD1 or TRBD2 (5 bases each). Trimming left V 5 bases short and J 2 bases short, with 9 bases between. CDR1 MNHNS and CDR2 SASEGT come from the germline V gene. The CDR3 is 14 residues long. As DNA, the CDR3 is TGTGCCAGCAGTCGGGACCCAAACACCGGGGAGCTGTTTTTT. Translation: CASSRDPNTGELFF.

V usage is TRBV27 and J usage is TRBJ1-5; D is unresolved. Germline assignment: CDR1 MNHEY and CDR2 SMNVEV (reference sequence). V lost 4 bases and J 5 bases, leaving 21 bases between the germline ends. The CDR3 consists of 17 residues. The CDR3 nucleotides are TGTGCCAGCAGTTCAATCCCCCAAGGAACTACACATCAGCCCCAGCATTTT. Translated: CASSSIPQGTTHQPQHF.

V is TRBV12-5 and J is TRBJ1-2; 9 bases are a match to TRBD1. Germline CDR1 and CDR2: LGHNT and FRNRAP. CDR3 length: 16 amino acids. J gave up 2 bases and V 7 bases, and 11 bases lay outside the gene matches. Here the CDR3 reads CASDGDRGDGNYGYTF. DNA of the CDR3: TGTGCTAGTGACGGAGACAGGGGGGACGGGAACTATGGCTACACCTTC.

The chain carries TRBV19 and TRBJ1-5, with a tentative D call TRBD1 (6 bases). V lost 3 bases to trimming and J lost 0 bases, with 9 bases between them. Germline CDR1 and CDR2: LNHDA and SQIVND (reference sequence). This CDR3 is built from 15 residues. The CDR3 is CASSIGGYSNQPQHF. The CDR3 nucleotides read TGTGCCAGTAGTATCGGGGGCTATAGCAATCAGCCCCAGCATTTT.

The chain recombines TRBV6-1 with TRBJ2-7; TRBD2 is a possible D gene (7 bases). V shed 2 bases and J shed 2 bases, with 10 bases lying between them. CDR1 MNHNS and CDR2 SASEGT come from the germline V gene. The CDR3 sequence is 14 residues long. The chain's CDR3 is CASSERGGPYEQYF. The CDR3 nucleotides are TGTGCCAGCAGTGAAAGGGGGGGGCCCTACGAGCAGTACTTC.

This clone was recorded only once. V gene TRBV6-5 combines with J gene TRBJ1-2; D gene unclear. CDR1 is MNHEY, CDR2 SVGAGI, per germline. The CDR3 runs 11 residues. CDR3 residues: CGARNNYGYTF. CDR3 DNA: TGTGGGGCACGGAATAACTATGGCTACACCTTC.

In its sample, this clone ranks as medium-sized. The V gene is TRBV7-2, the J gene TRBJ1-5, with D possibly TRBD1 on 6 matching bases. The CDR3 loop spans 15 amino acids. V lost 5 bases to trimming and J lost 0 bases, with 11 bases between them. Germline loops: CDR1 SGHTA, CDR2 FQGNSA. The CDR3 reads CASSPGGASNQPQHF. In DNA, the CDR3 is TGTGCCAGCAGCCCCGGGGGGGCTAGCAATCAGCCCCAGCATTTT.

The chain couples TRBV29-1 to TRBJ2-2; D not certain. Germline V gene sequence: CDR1 SQVTM, CDR2 ANQGSEA. The germline V and J ends were trimmed by 4 bases and 3 bases, with 12 bases remaining between them. The CDR3 has 14 residues. The CDR3 DNA is TGCAGCGTTGCCGCTATCATAGACACCGGGGAGCTGTTTTTT. Its translation is CSVAAIIDTGELFF.

The chain is built from TRBV28 and TRBJ2-5; D may match TRBD1 or TRBD2 (5 bases each). Germline CDR1 and CDR2: MDHEN and SYDVKM. This CDR3 region has 14 residues. V was shortened by 8 bases and J by 3 bases, with 16 bases between the two germline ends. The CDR3 loop is CASGDENREETQYF. The CDR3 DNA sequence: TGTGCCAGCGGGGACGAGAACCGGGAAGAGACCCAGTACTTC.

This chain connects TRBV27 to TRBJ2-3; TRBD1 matches 8 bases. V was pared by 3 bases and J by 6 bases, with 8 bases of the junction left unmatched. The CDR3 has 15 amino acids. Germline V gene data show CDR1 as MNHEY and CDR2 as SMNVEV (reference sequence). CDR3 sequence (DNA): TGTGCCAGCAGTTTGTCAACAGGGGGTAAGGATACGCAGTATTTT. This sequence encodes CASSLSTGGKDTQYF.

This clone was found once. The chain couples TRBV18 to TRBJ1-1; the D is unclear. The CDR3 loop spans 13 amino acids. V dropped 2 bases and J dropped 0 bases, with 4 bases sitting between them. The germline gives CDR1 KGHSH, CDR2 LQKENI. DNA of the CDR3: TGTGCCAGCTCACCAGGTTTGAACACTGAAGCTTTCTTT. It translates to CASSPGLNTEAFF.

The genes are TRBV4-1 and TRBJ2-7; D might be TRBD1 (5 bases). This CDR3 spans 13 amino acids. Germline V gives CDR1 MGHRA, CDR2 YSYEKL. Trimming took off 4 bases at V and 3 bases at J, with 10 bases between the two ends. In DNA, the CDR3 is TGCGCCAGCAGCCCCGCAGGGAACTACGAGCAGTACTTC. Translating it yields CASSPAGNYEQYF.

This chain joins TRBV5-5 and TRBJ2-7, with D possibly being TRBD1 (5 bases). V shed 0 bases and J shed 3 bases, with 13 bases lying between them. CDR1 is SGHKS and CDR2 is YYEKEE in the germline V gene (reference sequence). This CDR3 is built from 15 residues. The CDR3 here is CASSLEWGSGYEQYF. In DNA, the CDR3 is TGTGCCAGCAGCTTGGAATGGGGCTCGGGCTACGAGCAGTACTTC.

The chain combines TRBV15 with TRBJ2-3; no firm D call. V lost 2 bases, J lost 2 bases, and 11 bases lay in between. Germline CDR1 and CDR2: LNHNV and YYDKDF (reference sequence). The CDR3 is 15 residues long. CDR3 sequence: CATSRSRAITDTQYF. In nucleotides, the CDR3 is TGTGCCACCAGCAGATCTAGGGCCATCACAGATACGCAGTATTTT. The entire variable domain, with the rest obtained from reference TRBV15 and TRBJ2-3, is as follows: DAMVIQNPRYQVTQFGKPVTLSCSQTLNHNVMYWYQQKSSQAPKLLFHYYDKDFNNEADTPDNFQSRRPNTSFCFLDIRSPGLGDTAMYLCATSRSRAITDTQYFGPGTRLTVL.

This clone was observed a handful of times. The V and J genes are TRBV9 and TRBJ2-7; no firm D call. The CDR3 is 14 amino acids. The germline V gene has CDR1 SGDLS and CDR2 YYNGEE. Trimming stripped 0 bases from V and 6 bases from J, with 13 bases between. The CDR3 DNA follows: TGTGCCAGCAGCGTAGTAGCTGGTAACGGCGAGCAGTACTTC. Translated, it gives CASSVVAGNGEQYF.

This chain links TRBV5-4 with TRBJ2-3; D not resolved. The V end was cut by 5 bases, the J end by 4 bases, with 17 bases between. The germline gives CDR1 SGHNT, CDR2 YYREEE (reference sequence). This CDR3 contains 15 residues. For the CDR3, the DNA is TGTGCCAGCAGACCCGGGTCTCAGGACGCAGATACGCAGTATTTT. Its translation: CASRPGSQDADTQYF.

On this clone: At the DNA level, this CDR3 is encoded by other sequences in the same sample as well. In DNA form, the CDR3 reads TGTGCCAGTAGCGGGGACGGCTACACCTTC. Its protein product is CASSGDGYTF. The rearrangement uses TRBV19 and TRBJ1-2; TRBD1 might be the D (5 bases). There are 10 residues in the CDR3. V gave up 6 bases and J gave up 8 bases, with 7 bases separating them. Germline values: CDR1 LNHDA, CDR2 SQIVND (reference sequence).

CDR3 nucleotides: TGTGCCAGCAGGTCACAGGCCGGGGATACCATATATTTT. Amino acids: CASRSQAGDTIYF. The chain links TRBV28 to TRBJ1-3; a weak D match, TRBD1 (5 bases). Trimming left V 6 bases short and J 10 bases short, with 16 bases between. The CDR3 loop spans 13 amino acids. Germline V gives CDR1 MDHEN, CDR2 SYDVKM. Full variable domain (outside the CDR3, taken from reference TRBV28 and TRBJ1-3): DVKVTQSSRYLVKRTGEKVFLECVQDMDHENMFWYRQDPGLGLRLIYFSYDVKMKEKGDIPEGYSVSREKKERFSLILESASTNQTSMYLCASRSQAGDTIYFGEGSWLTVV.

The CDR3: CASSLLDSSEQFF. The CDR3 region has the DNA TGTGCCAGCAGTTTATTGGACAGTAGTGAGCAGTTCTTC. This sequence joins TRBV28 and TRBJ2-1; D is possibly TRBD1 (6 bases). CDR3 length equals 13 residues. Trimming pared 1 base from V and 9 bases from J, leaving 10 bases between. Germline loops: CDR1 MDHEN, CDR2 SYDVKM.

The V gene is TRBV11-2, the J gene TRBJ1-1; D unresolved. V lost 1 base to trimming and J lost 3 bases, with 9 bases between them. CDR1 is SGHAT and CDR2 is FQNNGV in the germline V gene. This CDR3 has 14 residues. CDR3 residues: CASSLAIRDTEAFF. In DNA form, the CDR3 reads TGTGCCAGCAGCTTAGCTATCCGGGACACTGAAGCTTTCTTT.

The chain uses TRBV5-1 and TRBJ1-2; possibly TRBD1 for D (5 bases). There are 14 residues in the CDR3. CDR1 SGHRS and CDR2 YFSETQ come from the germline V gene. Trimming pared 0 bases from V and 7 bases from J, leaving 13 bases between. The CDR3 DNA sequence: TGCGCCAGCAGCTTGGCCGGGACGGGGATTGGCTACACCTTC. This sequence encodes CASSLAGTGIGYTF.